This TCR beta chain was retrieved from a study of blood T cells in healthy people across ages. A second about 6 to 11 cycle PCR used barcoded and J-beta primers. MiXCR, run by TCRdb on the 5' RACE reads, gives a single entry per CDR3 protein. The sample records roughly 700,000 distinct CDR3 sequences, around 48% being singletons. This CDR3 comprises 15 residues. Trimming removed 0 bases from V and 4 bases from J, with 13 bases in between. Drawing of peripheral blood yielded 8.5 to 10 milliliters from each donor. Total RNA extraction produced at least 5.5 micrograms (per sample) for the study. The sequence derives from a woman aged 55-69 years in good health. The gene calls are TRBV12-3 or TRBV12-4 and TRBJ2-7; TRBD2 might be the D (5 bases). Sequencing was done on a sample of blood. CDR3 loop: CASSLAGAGLYEQYF. The CDR3 DNA reads as TGTGCCAGCAGTTTAGCGGGAGCCGGGCTATACGAGCAGTACTTC.